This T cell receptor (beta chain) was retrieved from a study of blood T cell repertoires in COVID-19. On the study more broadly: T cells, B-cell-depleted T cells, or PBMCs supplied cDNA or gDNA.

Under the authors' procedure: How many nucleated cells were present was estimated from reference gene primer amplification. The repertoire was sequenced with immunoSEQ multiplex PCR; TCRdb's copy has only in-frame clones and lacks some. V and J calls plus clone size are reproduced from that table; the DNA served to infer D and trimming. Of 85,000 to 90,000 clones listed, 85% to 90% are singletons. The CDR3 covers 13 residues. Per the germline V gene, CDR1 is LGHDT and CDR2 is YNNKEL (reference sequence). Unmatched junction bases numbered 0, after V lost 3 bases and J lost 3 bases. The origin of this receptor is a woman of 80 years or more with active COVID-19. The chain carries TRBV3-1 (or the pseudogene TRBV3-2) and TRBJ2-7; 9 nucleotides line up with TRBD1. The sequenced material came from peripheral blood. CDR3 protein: CASSQGQGYEQYF. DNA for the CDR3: TGTGCCAGCAGCCAGGGACAGGGCTACGAGCAGTACTTC.